This TCR beta chain stems from a study of long-term antiretroviral therapy in people with HIV. At the level of the study: The earliest specimens came about a decade ahead of the 2015 immediate-ART recommendation. Study-level results: Those clones which expanded before ART made up the dominant part of the repertoire at all time points.

Running of the v3.0 immunoSEQ assay took place at survey level. TCRdb's copy holds only in-frame clones and misses some; the assay was immunoSEQ multiplex PCR. The data hold 6,000 or so clones, with over 75% observed a single time. Germline V lookup: CDR1 LNHDA, CDR2 SQIVND (reference sequence). Trimming cost V 10 bases and J 1 base, with 13 bases left between them. The CDR3 consists of 13 residues. As concerns this clone: Antigen specificity is unknown.

The rearrangement uses TRBV19 and TRBJ1-2; D not certain. The origin of this receptor is a man in his forties with HIV. This specimen consisted of unsorted PBMCs, obtained 0.5 years before starting antiretroviral therapy. The CDR3 region is CATREALNYGYTF. CDR3 nucleotide sequence: TGTGCCACCCGGGAGGCCCTTAACTATGGCTACACCTTC. Together with reference TRBV19 and TRBJ1-2, the CDR3 gives the full variable domain: DGGITQSPKYLFRKEGQNVTLSCEQNLNHDAMYWYRQDPGQGLRLIYYSQIVNDFQKGDIAEGYSVSREKKESFPLTVTSAQKNPTAFYLCATREALNYGYTFGSGTRLTVV.